A selection of T cell receptor beta chains follows, all from one sample in a study of blood T cell repertoires in COVID-19. This table comes from immunoSEQ multiplex PCR, and its TCRdb copy is limited to in-frame clones, with some not included. Of 100,000 to 150,000 clones in the sample, about 80% were seen once. Material for sequencing was peripheral blood. The receptors originated from a human donor in a cohort sampled during active COVID-19. Both conserved end residues are part of each CDR3. The D gene is left open where the match is weak. Size is stated for part of the rows, as once, few or many counts, or as a class when the clone is expanded.

>TRBJ1-2|TRBD1|13|NA|TRBV18
CASSPDREYGYTF
TGTGCCAGCTCACCGGACAGGGAATATGGCTACACCTTC
>TRBJ2-7|NA|15|NA|TRBV3-1/TRBV3-2
CASTTRSGVFYEQYF
TGTGCCAGCACCACTCGGTCAGGGGTCTTCTACGAGCAGTACTTC
>TRBJ2-5|NA|15|NA|TRBV7-6
CASSLQGPPKGTQYF
TGTGCCAGCAGCTTACAGGGGCCTCCCAAAGGGACCCAGTACTTC
>TRBJ2-2|TRBD1|19|NA|TRBV19
CASSARLWDRGSNTGELFF
TGTGCCAGTAGTGCCCGCTTATGGGACAGGGGCTCTAACACCGGGGAGCTGTTTTTT
>TRBJ1-1|NA|12|NA|TRBV5-4
CASSGRGTEAFF
TGTGCCAGCAGTGGACGGGGCACTGAAGCTTTCTTT
>TRBJ1-5|NA|14|few|TRBV30
CAWSVSSRGQPQHF
TGTGCCTGGAGTGTAAGTTCCCGGGGGCAGCCCCAGCATTTT
>TRBJ1-6|TRBD1|14|NA|TRBV27
CATKTGQGNSPLHF
TGTGCCACCAAAACGGGACAGGGGAATTCACCCCTCCACTTT
>TRBJ1-1|TRBD1|15|NA|TRBV7-9
CASSLGQGTRTEAFF
TGTGCCAGCAGCTTAGGACAGGGGACCAGAACTGAAGCTTTCTTT
>TRBJ1-5|NA|16|NA|TRBV2
CASSVAGDYSNQPQHF
TGTGCCAGCAGTGTGGCAGGCGACTATAGCAATCAGCCCCAGCATTTT
>TRBJ2-3|TRBD2|16|NA|TRBV5-1
CASSSGLAGSTDTQYF
TGCGCCAGCAGCTCGGGACTAGCCGGCAGCACAGATACGCAGTATTTT
>TRBJ1-1|NA|13|NA|TRBV19
CASSMRGGTEAFF
TGTGCCAGTAGTATGCGAGGGGGCACTGAAGCTTTCTTT
>TRBJ1-1|NA|13|NA|TRBV5-6
CASSRGMNTEAFF
TGTGCCAGCAGCCGCGGAATGAACACTGAAGCTTTCTTT
>TRBJ2-5|TRBD1|15|NA|TRBV7-6
CASSLVGQGGETQYF
TGTGCCAGCAGCCTCGTCGGACAGGGGGGGGAGACCCAGTACTTC
>TRBJ2-1|TRBD1|14|NA|TRBV5-1
CASSRGQDYNEQFF
TGCGCCAGCAGCCGGGGACAGGACTACAATGAGCAGTTCTTC
>TRBJ1-2|TRBD1|13|NA|TRBV5-1
CASTMEGAQGYTF
TGCGCCAGCACCATGGAGGGGGCCCAGGGCTACACCTTC
>TRBJ1-6|NA|15|NA|TRBV6-5
CASRSDSSYNSPLHF
TGTGCCAGCAGATCGGACAGCTCCTATAATTCACCCCTCCACTTT
>TRBJ2-3|NA|15|NA|TRBV2
CASSELVLAADTQYF
TGTGCCAGCAGTGAATTGGTCTTAGCGGCAGATACGCAGTATTTT
>TRBJ2-7|TRBD1|14|NA|TRBV4-1
CASSQGGGTGRKYF
TGCGCCAGCAGCCAAGGTGGTGGGACAGGGAGAAAGTACTTC
>TRBJ1-6|TRBD1|16|many|TRBV5-1
CASSSKTGADNSPLHF
TGCGCCAGCAGCTCGAAAACAGGGGCTGATAATTCACCCCTCCACTTT
>TRBJ2-5|NA|16|NA|TRBV6-5
CASSYPRGSAQETQYF
TGTGCCAGCAGTTACCCCCGGGGGTCCGCCCAAGAGACCCAGTACTTC
>TRBJ2-1|TRBD2|18|NA|TRBV6-1
CASSATGTGTSGDNEQFF
TGTGCCAGCAGTGCCACAGGGACCGGGACTAGCGGGGACAATGAGCAGTTCTTC
>TRBJ2-5|TRBD1|15|NA|TRBV5-4
CASSPGQGADETQYF
TGTGCCAGCAGTCCAGGACAGGGGGCGGATGAGACCCAGTACTTC
>TRBJ1-1|NA|13|NA|TRBV30
CAHNLMLNTEAFF
TGTGCCCACAACCTCATGTTGAACACTGAAGCTTTCTTT
>TRBJ2-3|NA|14|NA|TRBV7-3
CASSLRPGTDTQYF
TGTGCCAGCAGCTTAAGGCCGGGTACAGATACGCAGTATTTT
>TRBJ2-7|TRBD1|15|NA|TRBV9
CASSATGTEIYEQYF
TGTGCCAGCAGCGCAACCGGGACAGAGATTTACGAGCAGTACTTC
>TRBJ2-1|TRBD2|16|NA|TRBV7-2
CASSLVGGRVENEQFF
TGTGCCAGCAGCTTAGTGGGCGGGAGGGTGGAGAATGAGCAGTTCTTC
>TRBJ2-6|NA|16|NA|TRBV6-2/TRBV6-3
CASSYPGRSGANVLTF
TGTGCCAGCAGTTACCCGGGAAGATCTGGGGCCAACGTCCTGACTTTC
>TRBJ1-2|TRBD1|14|NA|TRBV6-1
CASSEPGGMYGYTF
TGTGCCAGCAGTGAGCCAGGGGGGATGTATGGCTACACCTTC
>TRBJ1-2|NA|13|NA|TRBV11-2
CASSIVGGYGYTF
TGTGCCAGCAGCATCGTAGGGGGCTATGGCTACACCTTC
>TRBJ2-3|NA|12|NA|TRBV7-2
CASSLASDTQYF
TGTGCCAGCAGCTTAGCCTCAGATACGCAGTATTTT
>TRBJ2-5|NA|16|NA|TRBV5-4
CASSWGGTAYQETQYF
TGTGCCAGCAGCTGGGGCGGGACAGCTTACCAAGAGACCCAGTACTTC
>TRBJ1-1|NA|12|NA|TRBV14
CASSQVSGEAFF
TGTGCCAGCAGCCAAGTTTCCGGTGAAGCTTTCTTT
>TRBJ2-2|TRBD2|14|NA|TRBV19
CASYRGGGTGELFF
TGTGCCAGTTACCGCGGGGGGGGCACCGGGGAGCTGTTTTTT
>TRBJ2-5|NA|15|NA|TRBV28
CASRPSQGGGETQYF
TGTGCCAGCAGACCCTCACAGGGAGGGGGGGAGACCCAGTACTTC
>TRBJ2-7|NA|12|NA|TRBV2
CASRGDFYEQYF
TGTGCCAGCAGGGGGGACTTCTACGAGCAGTACTTC
>TRBJ2-7|TRBD2|16|NA|TRBV7-2
CASSLNSGNTFEEQYF
TGTGCCAGCAGCTTAAACAGCGGGAATACGTTTGAGGAGCAGTACTTC
>TRBJ2-2|NA|14|NA|TRBV25-1
CASSVQGPRGELFF
TGTGCCAGCAGTGTGCAGGGCCCAAGGGGGGAGCTGTTTTTT
>TRBJ2-3|NA|13|once|TRBV27
CASRRTGTDTQYF
TGTGCCAGCAGGCGGACAGGCACAGATACGCAGTATTTT
>TRBJ2-7|NA|15|NA|TRBV6-5
CASSPGRAGGNEQYF
TGTGCCAGCAGCCCCGGAAGGGCCGGGGGAAACGAGCAGTACTTC
>TRBJ2-2|NA|16|NA|TRBV19
CASSIGGTANTGELFF
TGTGCCAGTAGTATAGGCGGGACAGCGAACACCGGGGAGCTGTTTTTT
>TRBJ2-3|TRBD1|14|NA|TRBV12-5
CASGSGQGPDTQYF
TGTGCTAGTGGTTCAGGACAGGGACCAGATACGCAGTATTTT
>TRBJ1-2|TRBD1|16|NA|TRBV2
CASSVGGQNVLYGYTF
TGTGCCAGCAGTGTAGGGGGACAGAACGTACTCTATGGCTACACCTTC
>TRBJ2-7|NA|13|NA|TRBV29-1
CSVHTGLFYEQYF
TGCAGCGTCCATACAGGGTTATTCTACGAGCAGTACTTC
>TRBJ2-1|NA|16|NA|TRBV5-1
CASSPEWRLSYNEQFF
TGCGCCAGCAGTCCCGAATGGCGGCTCTCCTACAATGAGCAGTTCTTC
>TRBJ1-2|NA|13|NA|TRBV19
CASSLDSNYGYTF
TGTGCCAGTAGCCTGGACAGCAACTATGGCTACACCTTC
>TRBJ1-2|NA|12|NA|TRBV28
CASRAGNYGYTF
TGTGCCAGCAGGGCAGGGAACTATGGCTACACCTTC
>TRBJ2-2|NA|16|NA|TRBV5-4
CASSSSTARDTGELFF
TGTGCCAGCAGCTCGTCGACAGCAAGGGACACCGGGGAGCTGTTTTTT
>TRBJ2-7|TRBD1|17|NA|TRBV2
CASRSGTAGKALYEQYF
TGTGCCAGCAGGTCCGGGACAGCCGGAAAAGCGCTGTACGAGCAGTACTTC
>TRBJ1-6|TRBD1|15|NA|TRBV7-9
CAIHRGRLTNSPLHF
TGTGCCATACACAGGGGGCGTTTAACGAATTCACCCCTCCACTTT
>TRBJ2-2|TRBD2|18|NA|TRBV18
CASSPPLGTSGNTGELFF
TGTGCCAGCTCACCACCGTTGGGGACTAGCGGGAACACCGGGGAGCTGTTTTTT